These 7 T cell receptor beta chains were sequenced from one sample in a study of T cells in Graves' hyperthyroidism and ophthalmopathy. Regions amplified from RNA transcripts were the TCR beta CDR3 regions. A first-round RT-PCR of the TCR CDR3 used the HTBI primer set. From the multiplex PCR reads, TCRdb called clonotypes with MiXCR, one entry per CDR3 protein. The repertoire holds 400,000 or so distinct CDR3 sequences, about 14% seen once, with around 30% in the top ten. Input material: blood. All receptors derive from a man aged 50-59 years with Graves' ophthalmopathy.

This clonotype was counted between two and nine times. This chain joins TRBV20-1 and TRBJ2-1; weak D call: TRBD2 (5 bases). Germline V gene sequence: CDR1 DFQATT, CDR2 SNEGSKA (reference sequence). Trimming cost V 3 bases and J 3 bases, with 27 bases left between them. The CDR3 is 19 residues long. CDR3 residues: CSASNFPGSPNSVYNEQFF. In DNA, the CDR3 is TGCAGTGCTAGCAATTTCCCGGGAAGCCCCAATTCCGTCTACAATGAGCAGTTCTTC.

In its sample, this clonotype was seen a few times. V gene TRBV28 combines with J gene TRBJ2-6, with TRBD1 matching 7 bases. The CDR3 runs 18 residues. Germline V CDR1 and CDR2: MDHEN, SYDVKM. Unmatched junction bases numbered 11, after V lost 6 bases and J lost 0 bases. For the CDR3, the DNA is TGTGCCAGCAGAGCTAACCGGGGACAGATCTCTGGGGCCAACGTCCTGACTTTC. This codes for CASRANRGQISGANVLTF.

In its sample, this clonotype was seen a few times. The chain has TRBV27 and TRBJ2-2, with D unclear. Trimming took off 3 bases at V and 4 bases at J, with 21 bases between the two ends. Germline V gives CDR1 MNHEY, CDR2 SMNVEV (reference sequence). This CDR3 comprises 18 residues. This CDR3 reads CASSFFAVRTKGTGELFF. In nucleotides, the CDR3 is TGTGCCAGCAGTTTTTTTGCGGTTCGAACCAAAGGCACCGGGGAGCTGTTTTTT.

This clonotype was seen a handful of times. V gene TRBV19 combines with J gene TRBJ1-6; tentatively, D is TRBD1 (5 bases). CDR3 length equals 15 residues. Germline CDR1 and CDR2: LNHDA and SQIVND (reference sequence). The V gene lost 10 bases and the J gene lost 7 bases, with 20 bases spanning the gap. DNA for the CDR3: TGTGCCACCAGTGGGACTGTCACTGGGAATTCACCCCTCCACTTT. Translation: CATSGTVTGNSPLHF.

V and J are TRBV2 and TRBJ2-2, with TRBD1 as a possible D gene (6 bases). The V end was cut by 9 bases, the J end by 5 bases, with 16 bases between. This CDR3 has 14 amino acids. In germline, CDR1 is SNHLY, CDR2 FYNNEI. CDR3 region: CASKGESGTGELFF. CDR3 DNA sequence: TGTGCCAGTAAGGGGGAATCGGGAACCGGGGAGCTGTTTTTT.

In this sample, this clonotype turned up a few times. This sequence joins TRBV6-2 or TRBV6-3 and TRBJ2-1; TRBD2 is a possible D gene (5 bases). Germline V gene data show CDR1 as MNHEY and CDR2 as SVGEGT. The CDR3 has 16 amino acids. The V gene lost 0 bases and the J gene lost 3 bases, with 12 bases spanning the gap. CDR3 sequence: CASSYSRDASYNEQFF. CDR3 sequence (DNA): TGTGCCAGCAGTTACTCTCGGGATGCGAGCTACAATGAGCAGTTCTTC.

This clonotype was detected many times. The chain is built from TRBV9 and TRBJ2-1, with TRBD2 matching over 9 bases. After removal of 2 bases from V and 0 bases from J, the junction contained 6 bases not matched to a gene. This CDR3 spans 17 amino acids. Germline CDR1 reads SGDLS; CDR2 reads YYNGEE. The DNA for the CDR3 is TGTGCCAGCAGCGTCACCCGTAGCGGGAGCTCCTACAATGAGCAGTTCTTC. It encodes CASSVTRSGSSYNEQFF.